This TCR beta chain was sequenced in a study of T cells in Graves' hyperthyroidism and ophthalmopathy. About the study: Initial diagnosis, before any treatment, was when peripheral blood was collected. Study findings and constraints: Stable hyperthyroidism was told apart from ophthalmopathy by a model built on 13 V-J features.

This CDR3 is built from 13 residues. Trimming pared 3 bases from V and 5 bases from J, leaving 13 bases between. From germline, CDR1 is DFQATT and CDR2 SNEGSKA (reference sequence). Using RNA transcripts as the source, TCR beta CDR3 regions were amplified. Carried out on the TCR CDR3, a first-round RT-PCR used the HTBI primer set. TCRdb ran MiXCR on the multiplex PCR reads and lists one entry per CDR3 protein. The sample shows hundreds of thousands of distinct CDR3 sequences, approximately 23% of them seen only once. This clonotype has a count of ten or more. What it binds is not known. A NOSPECS grade of at least 4, a Clinical Activity Score of at least 3 and duration under 3 months were recorded in ophthalmopathy patients. Each 10 ml fresh peripheral blood draw supplied the PBMCs.

This chain uses TRBV20-1 with TRBJ2-5; D may match TRBD1 or TRBD2 (5 bases each). The sample consisted of blood. This clonotype originated in a woman between 35 and 50 years old with Graves' ophthalmopathy. For the CDR3, the DNA is TGCAGTGCTAGCGGGACGGCTGGGGAGACCCAGTACTTC. Protein: CSASGTAGETQYF.